Here is one TCR beta chain with its context. The antigen remains unidentified. The data stem from a study of Graves' ophthalmopathy and Graves' hyperthyroidism. TCR beta CDR3 amplification used RNA transcripts. The workflow started with a first-round RT-PCR run with HTBI primers and then moved on to a second-round multiplex PCR. TCRdb re-called the multiplex PCR reads through MiXCR, storing one row per CDR3 protein. The sample lists about 390,000 distinct CDR3 sequences, 17% seen once, with roughly 2.4% in the top ten. General study findings and limits: Ophthalmopathy could be told apart from stable hyperthyroidism by a 13-signature model (about 90% sensitivity, around 80% specificity).

V gave up 3 bases and J gave up 2 bases; unmatched junction bases: 2. Germline CDR1 SGHVS, CDR2 FQNEAQ. The CDR3 runs to 14 residues. Ophthalmopathy not arising within 18 months of follow-up defined hyperthyroidism as stable. None of the included patients had other autoimmune diseases, uncontrolled infections, pregnancy or lactation, as these led to exclusion. The TCR sequence derives from an adult woman with stable Graves' hyperthyroidism. This chain uses TRBV7-8 with TRBJ2-5; 8 bases map to TRBD1. The sample consisted of peripheral blood. As DNA, the CDR3 is TGTGCCAGCAGCTTGCGACAGGGGCAAGAGACCCAGTACTTC. It specifies CASSLRQGQETQYF.